This section outlines one T cell receptor (beta chain) sequence together with its context. Its antigen is undetermined. This sample is part of a study of siplizumab effects on memory and regulatory T cells. Here immunoSEQ multiplex PCR was the method, and the copy in TCRdb shows in-frame clones only, minus some. The sample has just over 50,000 clones; 95% to 97% are singletons. Study-level points and caveats: Contribution to the alloresponse seemed major for naive T cells, which also seemed more diverse than memory cells.

Unstimulated naive, memory, effector memory and TEMRA subsets from a few donor pairs underwent sequencing. Trimming pared 6 bases from V and 1 base from J, leaving 6 bases between. The germline V gene has CDR1 KGHSH and CDR2 LQKENI. CDR3 size: 12 residues. This clonotype was sampled from a human donor in good health. Sequenced sample: naive CD4+ T cells sorted from blood. This chain links TRBV18 with TRBJ2-5; D ambiguous. CDR3 protein: CASSQRQETQYF. In nucleotides, the CDR3 is TGTGCCAGCTCCCAGCGCCAAGAGACCCAGTACTTC. The complete variable domain, with remaining parts taken from reference TRBV18 and TRBJ2-5, reads NAGVMQNPRHLVRRRGQEARLRCSPMKGHSHVYWYRQLPEEGLKFMVYLQKENIIDESGMPKERFSAEFPKEGPSILRIQQVVRGDSAAYFCASSQRQETQYFGPGTRLLVL.